The 30 T cell receptor beta chains below come from one sample, sequenced in a study of regulatory T cells in long-lasting Graves disease. Time point in this sample: newly diagnosed GD, antithyroid drugs for less than 3 months. Preparation of the TCR library used RNA extracted from PBMCs. Arm-PCR of CDR3 regions and iRepertoire HTBI primers were the basis on which TCR beta libraries were built. TCRdb reanalysed the multiplex PCR reads using MiXCR and keeps one entry per CDR3 protein. The sample lists approximately 470,000 distinct CDR3 sequences; about 17% were seen once. These sequences were also reported in another study, on T cells in Graves' hyperthyroidism and ophthalmopathy.

The sample consisted of peripheral blood mononuclear cells (PBMCs), taken at new diagnosis, from a patient treated with antithyroid drugs. These receptors were obtained from a man aged 40-49 years with Graves disease.

Many counts were recorded for this clonotype. The CDR3 loop reads CASSYRGNRNTEAFF. Written as DNA, the CDR3 is TGTGCCAGCAGTTACCGGGGAAATAGGAACACTGAAGCTTTCTTT. V is TRBV6-2 or TRBV6-3 and J is TRBJ1-1; D gene uncertain. CDR3 length: 15 residues. V was clipped by 2 bases and J by 1 base, with 11 bases between them. Germline CDR1 is MNHEY and CDR2 is SVGEGT.

This clonotype was picked up many times. V and J are TRBV7-9 and TRBJ2-1, with 7 bases matching TRBD2. V dropped 1 base and J dropped 7; count of bases not matched to a gene: 4. Germline V gene sequence: CDR1 SEHNR, CDR2 FQNEAQ (reference sequence). The CDR3 totals 14 residues. CDR3 amino acids: CASSLGGRGNEQFF. The DNA of the CDR3 is TGTGCCAGCAGCTTAGGGGGGAGGGGAAATGAGCAGTTCTTC.

The genes are TRBV3-1 and TRBJ2-1; 11 bases match TRBD2. V was pared by 5 bases and J by 3 bases, with 6 bases of the junction left unmatched. Germline loops: CDR1 LGHDT, CDR2 YNNKEL (reference sequence). This CDR3 has 16 residues. CDR3: CASSSTGLADYNEQFF. In DNA, the CDR3 is TGTGCCAGCAGCTCCACGGGACTAGCGGACTACAATGAGCAGTTCTTC.

In its sample, this clonotype was seen many times. The J gene is TRBJ2-7, the V gene TRBV4-1; TRBD2 matches 13 bases. CDR3 length: 15 residues. The V and J ends lost 6 bases and 5 bases, in that order; junction bases with no gene match: 7. The germline V gene encodes CDR1 MGHRA and CDR2 YSYEKL. The CDR3 spells CASRSGTSGNHEQYF. In DNA, the CDR3 is TGCGCCAGCAGGTCCGGGACTAGCGGGAACCACGAGCAGTACTTC.

The chain joins TRBV6-1 to TRBJ2-5; 15 positions match TRBD2. CDR1 is MNHNS and CDR2 is SASEGT in the germline V gene. CDR3 length equals 16 residues. Trimming took 7 bases from V and 3 from J; bases not matched to a gene: 6. This CDR3 reads CASTPGTSGRKETQYF. The CDR3 DNA sequence: TGTGCCAGCACTCCAGGGACTAGCGGGAGGAAAGAGACCCAGTACTTC.

This clonotype was found a few times. The V call is TRBV5-1, the J call TRBJ1-2; TRBD1 is a possible D gene (6 bases). The CDR3 runs to 14 residues. V was shortened by 6 bases and J by 2 bases, with 14 bases between the two germline ends. Germline lookup yields CDR1 SGHRS and CDR2 YFSETQ. CDR3: CASTPGGRNYGYTF. The CDR3 region has the DNA TGCGCCAGCACCCCGGGGGGCAGGAACTATGGCTACACCTTC.

This clonotype has at least ten counts. The J gene is TRBJ2-5, the V gene TRBV7-2, with D perhaps given as TRBD1 or TRBD2 (5 bases each). Looked up from germline, CDR1 is SGHTA and CDR2 is FQGNSA. The CDR3 contains 14 residues. Trimming pared 4 bases from V and 4 bases from J, leaving 13 bases between. CDR3 amino acids: CASSSGRRRETQYF. The CDR3 nucleotides read TGTGCCAGCAGCTCGGGACGGCGGAGAGAGACCCAGTACTTC.

DNA for the CDR3: TGTGCCAGCAGCCCCCGGGACTCGCTTTCCTACGAGCAGTACTTC. Amino acids: CASSPRDSLSYEQYF. The J gene is TRBJ2-7, the V gene TRBV13; maybe TRBD2 (6 bases). The CDR3 consists of 15 residues. V dropped 5 bases and J dropped 1 base, with 15 bases sitting between them. CDR1 PRHDT and CDR2 FYEKMQ come from the germline V gene (reference sequence).

The gene calls are TRBV3-1 and TRBJ2-7, with 10 positions matching TRBD2. This CDR3 region has 16 residues. Germline V lookup: CDR1 LGHDT, CDR2 YNNKEL (reference sequence). V shed 1 base, J shed 4 bases, and the junction held 7 bases outside the gene matches. The CDR3 here is CASSQGTRAGGYEQYF. In nucleotides, the CDR3 is TGTGCCAGCAGCCAAGGTACGCGAGCGGGAGGGTACGAGCAGTACTTC.

This rearrangement joins TRBV4-1 to TRBJ2-7, with no clear D. CDR1 MGHRA and CDR2 YSYEKL come from the germline V gene. CDR3 length equals 13 residues. V gave up 4 bases and J gave up 6 bases, with 13 bases separating them. As DNA, the CDR3 is TGCGCCAGCAGCCGCGAGCATGATGGCGAGCAGTACTTC. Its translation is CASSREHDGEQYF.

For this clonotype: A read error may be the cause here, since a much bigger clone is one base away. This chain links TRBV30 with TRBJ2-1; unclear D gene. V lost 4 bases and J lost 0, with 7 bases in between. The CDR3 runs 13 residues. Looked up from germline, CDR1 is GTSNPN and CDR2 is SVGIG (reference sequence). The CDR3 coding sequence is TGTGCCTGGACTGGCGACTCCTACAATGAGCAGTTCTTC. It translates to CAWTGDSYNEQFF. Filled out from reference TRBV30 and TRBJ2-1, the complete variable domain reads SQTIHQWPATLVQPVGSPLSLECTVEGTSNPNLYWYRQAAGRGLQLLFYSVGIGQISSEVPQNLSASRPQDRQFILSSKKLLLSDSGFYLCAWTGDSYNEQFFGPGTRLTVL.

This clonotype was picked up many times. The rearrangement links TRBV5-1 to TRBJ2-7; 10 positions match TRBD2. Germline V CDR1 and CDR2: SGHRS, YFSETQ. Germline trimming cut 0 bases from V and 3 bases from J; bases unmatched to any gene: 3. The CDR3 covers 15 residues. CDR3 region: CASSLGTSGIYEQYF. The CDR3 coding sequence is TGCGCCAGCAGCTTGGGGACTAGCGGAATCTACGAGCAGTACTTC.

This chain connects TRBV4-2 to TRBJ2-1; the match to TRBD2 covers 7 bases. The germline V gene has CDR1 LGHNA and CDR2 YNFKEQ. This CDR3 spans 16 amino acids. The J segment lost 3 bases and the V segment lost 0 bases, leaving 5 bases of the junction unmatched. The CDR3 sequence is CASSQDLGGSYNEQFF. CDR3 coding DNA: TGTGCCAGCAGCCAAGATCTCGGGGGGAGCTACAATGAGCAGTTCTTC.

A remark on this clonotype: Given a much more abundant clone one base away, this may be a read error. The CDR3 spells CASSPLRGRDNEKLFF. CDR3 DNA sequence: TGTGCCAGCAGCCCTCTAAGGGGCCGGGATAATGAAAAACTGTTTTTT. V usage is TRBV7-9 and J usage is TRBJ1-4; a weak D match, TRBD1 (5 bases). Per germline, CDR1 SEHNR and CDR2 FQNEAQ (reference sequence). CDR3 length: 16 amino acids. V was clipped by 5 bases and J by 4 bases, with 17 bases between them. Drawing the rest from reference TRBV7-9 and TRBJ1-4, the complete variable domain is DTGVSQNPRHKITKRGQNVTFRCDPISEHNRLYWYRQTLGQGPEFLTYFQNEAQLEKSRLLSDRFSAERPKGSFSTLEIQRTEQGDSAMYLCASSPLRGRDNEKLFFGSGTQLSVL.

This clonotype showed up many times. This chain joins TRBV20-1 and TRBJ2-5; 15 bases line up with TRBD2. The CDR3 has 18 residues. Looked up from germline, CDR1 is DFQATT and CDR2 is SNEGSKA (reference sequence). Unmatched junction bases numbered 10, after V lost 5 bases and J lost 0 bases. The CDR3 region is CSASSGLAGGLYQETQYF. CDR3 DNA sequence: TGCAGTGCTTCCTCCGGACTAGCGGGAGGGCTGTACCAAGAGACCCAGTACTTC.

This clonotype has ten or more counts. The gene calls are TRBV2 and TRBJ2-7; 7 nucleotides agree with TRBD1. Trimming cost V 5 bases and J 0 bases; bases outside gene matches: 7. Per germline, CDR1 SNHLY and CDR2 FYNNEI. The CDR3 totals 15 residues. CDR3 sequence (DNA): TGTGCCAGCAGTTGGGACAGCCTGAGCTCCTACGAGCAGTACTTC. Translating gives CASSWDSLSSYEQYF.

This clonotype was detected only a few times. The V call is TRBV29-1, the J call TRBJ2-1; 7 bases align to TRBD1. This CDR3 region has 16 residues. V lost 5 bases to trimming and J lost 1 base; unmatched junction nucleotides: 11. The V gene's germline CDR1 is SQVTM and CDR2 ANQGSEA. The CDR3 loop is CSVSVGWDRSYNEQFF. The CDR3 DNA is TGCAGCGTTTCGGTGGGGTGGGACAGATCCTACAATGAGCAGTTCTTC.

In its sample, this clonotype was seen a few times. This chain links TRBV12-3 or TRBV12-4 with TRBJ2-1; 8 positions match TRBD2. The V segment lost 5 bases and the J segment 10 bases; nucleotides outside the gene matches: 7. CDR3 length equals 13 residues. The CDR3 is CASSRTSWSEQFF. The CDR3 DNA reads TGTGCCAGCAGTAGGACTAGCTGGAGCGAGCAGTTCTTC.

CDR3 residues: CASRIKDRTYYNEQFF. As DNA, the CDR3 is TGTGCCAGCAGGATCAAGGACAGGACTTACTACAATGAGCAGTTCTTC. J is TRBJ2-1 and V is TRBV6-1; TRBD1 matches 7 bases. The CDR3 is made up of 16 amino acids. Germline CDR1 reads MNHNS; CDR2 reads SASEGT. Germline trimming cut 6 bases from V and 3 bases from J; bases unmatched to any gene: 11.

The rearrangement joins TRBV27 to TRBJ2-7, with D perhaps assigned TRBD1 or TRBD2 (7 bases each). This CDR3 region has 15 residues. The V gene's germline CDR1 is MNHEY and CDR2 SMNVEV (reference sequence). The V gene lost 6 bases and the J gene lost 4 bases, with 19 bases spanning the gap. CDR3 residues: CASSPGGMGGYEQYF. CDR3 nucleotide sequence: TGTGCCAGCAGCCCAGGGGGGATGGGGGGGTACGAGCAGTACTTC.

This chain links TRBV19 with TRBJ2-1; 7 positions agree with TRBD2. This CDR3 contains 18 residues. The germline V gene has CDR1 LNHDA and CDR2 SQIVND (reference sequence). V was clipped by 5 bases and J by 2 bases; unmatched bases: 15. CDR3 protein: CASSSSSPSGYPYNEQFF. The CDR3, as DNA: TGTGCCAGTAGTTCAAGTTCCCCTAGCGGATATCCCTACAATGAGCAGTTCTTC.

The chain is built from TRBV12-3 or TRBV12-4 and TRBJ1-1, with D unclear. The CDR3 length is 14 residues. Trimming stripped 6 bases from V and 1 base from J, with 12 bases between. The CDR3 loop reads CASRTRAENTEAFF. The CDR3, as DNA: TGTGCCAGCAGAACCCGGGCCGAGAACACTGAAGCTTTCTTT.

The table lists this clonotype with a few counts. J is TRBJ2-3 and V is TRBV27; possibly TRBD1 or TRBD2 for D (7 bases each). The V end was cut by 6 bases, the J end by 6 bases, with 19 bases between. This CDR3 contains 15 residues. Germline lookup yields CDR1 MNHEY and CDR2 SMNVEV (reference sequence). The CDR3 DNA is TGTGCCAGCAGGAGCTTGGGAGGGGGCAGGGATACGCAGTATTTT. This sequence encodes CASRSLGGGRDTQYF.

The count of this clonotype is one. This chain links TRBV12-3 or TRBV12-4 with TRBJ2-7; the D gene is possibly TRBD1 (6 bases). CDR3 length equals 13 residues. The V end lost 6 bases, the J end lost 2 bases, and 11 bases lay between the germline ends. The DNA of the CDR3 is TGTGCCAGCAGAGGGACACCTCCCTACGAGCAGTACTTC. Residues: CASRGTPPYEQYF.

V and J are TRBV28 and TRBJ2-5; TRBD2 aligns across 10 bases. Losses at the gene ends were 8 bases for V and 5 bases for J; bases not matched to a gene: 20. The CDR3 is made up of 18 amino acids. Germline-derived CDR1 and CDR2 are MDHEN and SYDVKM. Here the CDR3 reads CASSSRQRTSGRRETQYF. The CDR3 bases are TGTGCCAGCTCCAGTCGACAGAGGACTAGCGGACGGCGGGAGACCCAGTACTTC.

V and J are TRBV5-4 and TRBJ1-2; weak D call: TRBD1 (6 bases). There are 11 residues in the CDR3. V lost 7 bases, J lost 6 bases, and 10 bases lay in between. Looked up from germline, CDR1 is SGHNT and CDR2 is YYREEE (reference sequence). The CDR3: CASGGNHGYTF. The CDR3 nucleotides read TGTGCCAGCGGGGGCAACCATGGCTACACCTTC.

This clonotype turned up a few times. The rearrangement uses TRBV5-1 and TRBJ2-7; 8 bases match TRBD1. The germline gives CDR1 SGHRS, CDR2 YFSETQ. The trim removed 2 bases at V and 2 bases at J, leaving 6 bases unmatched. CDR3 length equals 15 residues. The CDR3 protein is CASSFDRGEAYEQYF. The CDR3 bases are TGCGCCAGCAGCTTTGACAGGGGTGAGGCCTACGAGCAGTACTTC. The complete variable domain, with remaining parts taken from reference TRBV5-1 and TRBJ2-7, reads KAGVTQTPRYLIKTRGQQVTLSCSPISGHRSVSWYQQTPGQGLQFLFEYFSETQRNKGNFPGRFSGRQFSNSRSEMNVSTLELGDSALYLCASSFDRGEAYEQYFGPGTRLTVT.

This clonotype was seen many times. CDR3 coding DNA: TGTGCCAGCAGTCTTAAAAACCAGGGGATTAGGGCCAACGTCCTGACTTTC. Encoded protein: CASSLKNQGIRANVLTF. V gene TRBV12-3 or TRBV12-4 combines with J gene TRBJ2-6, with D possibly TRBD1 on 6 matching bases. The V end was cut by 5 bases, the J end by 5 bases, with 19 bases between. This CDR3 is 17 amino acids long.

The sample holds many counts of this clonotype. The chain is built from TRBV3-1 and TRBJ2-1; D remains unclear. The CDR3 loop spans 13 amino acids. Looked up from germline, CDR1 is LGHDT and CDR2 is YNNKEL (reference sequence). V was shortened by 0 bases and J by 7 bases, with 7 bases between the two germline ends. For the CDR3, the DNA is TGTGCCAGCAGCCAAGACCTAATGAATGAGCAGTTCTTC. It translates to CASSQDLMNEQFF.

This clonotype was seen repeatedly, ten times or more. The V gene is TRBV12-3 or TRBV12-4, the J gene TRBJ2-1; weak D call: TRBD2 (6 bases). Trimming shortened V by 7 bases and J by 8 bases, and 18 bases separated the two germline ends. CDR3 length: 14 amino acids. The CDR3, as DNA: TGTGCCAGCACCAGAAACCGGGGGTTCGATGAGCAGTTCTTC. The encoded protein is CASTRNRGFDEQFF.